The 18 T cell receptor beta chains in this list originate from one sample, sequenced in a study of T cells in Graves' hyperthyroidism and ophthalmopathy. The CDR3 regions of TCR beta were amplified from RNA transcripts. The primer set for the first-round RT-PCR of the TCR CDR3 was HTBI. TCRdb independently ran MiXCR on the multiplex PCR reads; one entry per CDR3 protein. The data show roughly 550,000 distinct CDR3 sequences, roughly 16% seen once. The sequenced sample consisted of blood. All receptors come from a woman in her 30s with Graves' ophthalmopathy.

This clonotype came up many times. This chain's CDR3 is CASSSWGVDEQYF. DNA of the CDR3: TGTGCCAGCAGTTCCTGGGGGGTTGACGAGCAGTACTTC. The rearrangement links TRBV28 to TRBJ2-7; tentative D call: TRBD2 (6 bases). CDR1 and CDR2 from the germline V gene are MDHEN and SYDVKM. CDR3 length equals 13 residues. Trimming removed 4 bases at V and 5 bases at J, with 12 bases between.

In its sample, this clonotype was seen a few times. This sequence joins TRBV9 and TRBJ1-1; a weak D match, TRBD1 (6 bases). The CDR3 runs 14 residues. Trimming took off 1 base at V and 4 bases at J, with 11 bases between the two ends. From germline, CDR1 is SGDLS and CDR2 YYNGEE. The CDR3 DNA reads TGTGCCAGCAGCGTATATGGGGGCGGCACTGAAGCTTTCTTT. The encoded protein is CASSVYGGGTEAFF. The entire variable domain, with the rest obtained from reference TRBV9 and TRBJ1-1, is as follows: DSGVTQTPKHLITATGQRVTLRCSPRSGDLSVYWYQQSLDQGLQFLIQYYNGEERAKGNILERFSAQQFPDLHSELNLSSLELGDSALYFCASSVYGGGTEAFFGQGTRLTVV.

This clonotype was picked up many times. CDR3 bases: TGCAGTGCTCCTCGCTGGGGGAAGGCGGGGACAGATACGCAGTATTTT. Translating gives CSAPRWGKAGTDTQYF. The chain employs TRBV20-1 and TRBJ2-3; D possibly corresponds to TRBD2 (6 bases). V shed 5 bases and J shed 3 bases, with 21 bases lying between them. The length of the CDR3 is 16 residues. Looked up from germline, CDR1 is DFQATT and CDR2 is SNEGSKA (reference sequence).

The table lists this clonotype with a few counts. With a much larger clone just one base away, this may be a read error. The chain is built from TRBV3-1 and TRBJ2-7, with D unresolved. CDR1 is LGHDT, CDR2 YNNKEL, per germline (reference sequence). Trimming took off 0 bases at V and 8 bases at J, with 14 bases between the two ends. This CDR3 is 14 amino acids long. This chain's CDR3 is CASSQDPGVNKQYF. The CDR3 coding sequence is TGTGCCAGCAGCCAAGATCCGGGTGTGAACAAGCAGTACTTC.

This chain uses TRBV27 with TRBJ2-2; D might be TRBD1 or TRBD2, each matching 5 bases. Trimming stripped 6 bases from V and 0 bases from J, with 14 bases between. The CDR3 has 16 residues. Looked up from germline, CDR1 is MNHEY and CDR2 is SMNVEV (reference sequence). The CDR3 DNA reads TGTGCCAGCAGCCGGAGTAGAGGGGCGAACACCGGGGAGCTGTTTTTT. It is translated as CASSRSRGANTGELFF.

The chain uses TRBV10-3 and TRBJ1-1, with D unresolved. The CDR3 loop spans 14 amino acids. Germline-derived CDR1 and CDR2 are ENHRY and SYGVKD. V was shortened by 4 bases and J by 1 base, with 10 bases between the two germline ends. Here the CDR3 reads CAISAREGNTEAFF. In nucleotides, the CDR3 is TGTGCCATCAGTGCTCGGGAAGGGAACACTGAAGCTTTCTTT.

This clonotype was counted many times. V is TRBV7-3 and J is TRBJ2-7; D possibly matches TRBD1 or TRBD2 (5 bases each). Trimming cost V 3 bases and J 6 bases, with 12 bases left between them. In germline, CDR1 is SGHTA, CDR2 FQGTGA. The CDR3 is made up of 13 amino acids. The CDR3 coding sequence is TGTGCCAGCAGCTTGGACTCTGGGGGCGAGCAGTACTTC. Its translation: CASSLDSGGEQYF.

The chain is built from TRBV14 and TRBJ2-1, with TRBD2 identical over 13 bases. After removal of 4 bases from V and 4 bases from J, the junction contained 1 base not matched to a gene. There are 15 residues in the CDR3. The germline CDR1 and CDR2 sequences are SGHDN and FVKESK. CDR3 DNA: TGTGCCAGCAGCCGGACTAGCGGGAGATACAATGAGCAGTTCTTC. It codes for CASSRTSGRYNEQFF.

This clonotype has only a few counts. V is TRBV19 and J is TRBJ2-5; D unclear. Trimming took 5 bases from V and 9 from J, leaving 10 bases between them. The CDR3 has 11 residues. The germline V gene has CDR1 LNHDA and CDR2 SQIVND (reference sequence). CDR3 DNA sequence: TGTGCCAGTAGTCTCGGCCCGTCCCAGTACTTC. It encodes CASSLGPSQYF.

On this clonotype itself: With a much larger clone just one base away, this may be a read error. The chain recombines TRBV20-1 with TRBJ2-7; D gene uncertain. Per germline, CDR1 DFQATT and CDR2 SNEGSKA (reference sequence). This CDR3 has 10 residues. V shed 4 bases and J shed 7 bases, with 8 bases lying between them. CDR3 sequence: CSAKSGEQYF. The CDR3 DNA follows: TGCAGTGCTAAAAGTGGGGAGCAGTACTTC.

This clonotype was observed a few times. CDR3 sequence: CASSGRDRDYGYTF. The CDR3 coding sequence is TGTGCCAGCAGCGGCCGGGACAGGGACTATGGCTACACCTTC. The rearrangement uses TRBV9 and TRBJ1-2, with 9 nucleotides matching TRBD1. The CDR3 length is 14 residues. The trim removed 3 bases at V and 3 bases at J, leaving 3 bases unmatched. CDR1 is SGDLS, CDR2 YYNGEE, per germline.

This clonotype was detected many times. J is TRBJ1-3 and V is TRBV7-2, with TRBD1 identical over 7 bases. V was clipped by 6 bases and J by 0 bases; unmatched bases: 8. Germline-derived CDR1 and CDR2 are SGHTA and FQGNSA. The CDR3 spans 16 residues. This CDR3 is CASSTPTGISGNTIYF. The CDR3 DNA reads as TGTGCCAGCAGTACGCCGACAGGGATCTCTGGAAACACCATATATTTT.

This clonotype has at least ten counts. Sequence at one end of the junction differs from germline and may be a read error. V usage is TRBV5-1 and J usage is TRBJ1-1; unclear D gene. Germline values: CDR1 SGHRS, CDR2 YFSETQ. This CDR3 is 13 amino acids long. The CDR3 region has the DNA TGTGCCAGCAGCCCCAGGATGAACACTGAAGCTTTCTTT. It encodes CASSPRMNTEAFF.

This clonotype was found many times. This chain links TRBV28 with TRBJ2-7; 9 bases are a match to TRBD1. CDR1 is MDHEN and CDR2 is SYDVKM in the germline V gene. This CDR3 region has 14 residues. V lost 5 bases and J lost 6; bases outside the gene matches: 8. CDR3 residues: CASSPGGTGLEQYF. The CDR3 bases are TGTGCCAGCAGTCCAGGGGGGACAGGGCTCGAGCAGTACTTC.

V is TRBV4-3 and J is TRBJ2-7, with TRBD1 matching over 11 bases. Germline V gene lookup returns CDR1 LGHNA and CDR2 YSLEER. The CDR3 runs 15 residues. Trimming removed 2 bases from V and 2 bases from J; junction bases left unmatched: 2. The CDR3, as DNA: TGCGCCAGCAGCCAAACGGGACAGGGGGCCTACGAGCAGTACTTC. As protein: CASSQTGQGAYEQYF.

V usage is TRBV7-2 and J usage is TRBJ2-1; D is unclear. Between the trimmed V and J ends, which lost 1 base and 10 bases, there was a span of 8 bases. The CDR3 is 12 amino acids. Per the germline V gene, CDR1 is SGHTA and CDR2 is FQGNSA. The CDR3 spells CASSLGAREQFF. The CDR3 nucleotides read TGTGCCAGCAGCTTAGGGGCGCGGGAGCAGTTCTTC.

This clonotype was counted ten times or more. The chain couples TRBV20-1 to TRBJ2-7; TRBD1 aligns across 9 bases. This CDR3 comprises 14 residues. The germline gives CDR1 DFQATT, CDR2 SNEGSKA (reference sequence). J gave up 5 bases and V 2 bases, and 7 bases lay outside the gene matches. In nucleotides, the CDR3 is TGCAGTGCTAGAAAAACAGGGGGCCAGGACGAGCAGTACTTC. As protein: CSARKTGGQDEQYF.

The V and J genes are TRBV7-9 and TRBJ2-7; no firm D call. Looked up from germline, CDR1 is SEHNR and CDR2 is FQNEAQ (reference sequence). V was shortened by 5 bases and J by 3 bases, with 8 bases between the two germline ends. This CDR3 region has 12 residues. The CDR3 DNA sequence: TGTGCCAGCAGCCACGGGCGCTACGAGCAGTACTTC. Amino acid sequence: CASSHGRYEQYF.